Listed below are T cell receptor beta chains from one sample, sequenced in a study of OX40 agonist ivuxolimab in advanced cancers. Here immunoSEQ multiplex PCR was the method, and the copy in TCRdb shows in-frame clones only, minus some. The repertoire holds around 62,000 clones, with roughly nine tenths as singletons. Material: CD4+ or CD8+ T cells sorted from blood, obtained in a trial of the OX40 agonist ivuxolimab. All receptors derive from an adult with an advanced solid tumor such as melanoma, head and neck, liver or kidney cancer. Both conserved end residues are part of each CDR3. The order of the fields is clone size, J gene, V gene, D gene, CDR3 protein, CDR3 DNA. A D gene is named only where the DNA matches it firmly. Only some rows state a clone size, as once, few, many or a class for expanded clones.

- TRBJ1-6 TRBV4-2 TRBD1 CASSQGTGGDSPLHF TGTGCCAGCAGCCAAGGTACAGGGGGCGATTCACCCCTCCACTTT
- TRBJ2-3 TRBV19 - CASSNGFLSTDTQYF TGTGCCAGTAGCAACGGGTTTTTAAGCACAGATACGCAGTATTTT
- TRBJ2-1 TRBV11-2 TRBD2 CASRRTAGQTYNEQFF TGTGCCAGCAGGCGTACAGCGGGGCAGACCTACAATGAGCAGTTCTTC
- TRBJ2-5 TRBV11-3 - CASSQGTVQETQYF TGTGCCAGCAGCCAAGGGACGGTCCAAGAGACCCAGTACTTC
few TRBJ1-5 TRBV10-3 - CAISGKEGQPQHF TGTGCCATCAGTGGTAAGGAGGGTCAGCCCCAGCATTTT
once TRBJ1-3 TRBV15 - CATSRDVVGGNTIYF TGTGCCACCAGCAGAGACGTTGTAGGTGGAAACACCATATATTTT
few TRBJ2-5 TRBV30 - CAWSSGLYQETQYF TGTGCCTGGAGCTCTGGGTTGTACCAAGAGACCCAGTACTTC
once TRBJ2-7 TRBV7-8 - CASSINLDRYEQYF TGTGCCAGCAGCATAAACCTCGACCGGTACGAGCAGTACTTC
- TRBJ2-7 TRBV6-1 TRBD2 CASSKTSASYEQYF TGTGCCAGCAGCAAAACTAGCGCATCCTACGAGCAGTACTTC
- TRBJ2-1 TRBV7-8 - CASSLGGFDEQFF TGTGCCAGCAGCTTAGGAGGTTTCGATGAGCAGTTCTTC
- TRBJ2-5 TRBV9 - CASSVGTAQETQYF TGTGCCAGCAGCGTAGGGACAGCTCAAGAGACCCAGTACTTC
- TRBJ2-7 TRBV5-5 - CASSLLLLSYEQYF TGTGCCAGCAGCTTGTTACTACTCTCCTACGAGCAGTACTTC
- TRBJ2-7 TRBV11-2 TRBD2 CASSLVAGAYEQYF TGTGCCAGCAGCTTGGTAGCGGGAGCATACGAGCAGTACTTC
- TRBJ2-1 TRBV6-6 TRBD2 CASSAGTSPNNEQFF TGTGCCAGCAGCGCCGGGACTAGTCCCAACAATGAGCAGTTCTTC
- TRBJ2-7 TRBV2 - CACRDNSYEQYF TGTGCCTGCCGGGACAACTCCTACGAGCAGTACTTC
- TRBJ1-5 TRBV10-3 - CATGGGPYSNQPQHF TGTGCCACCGGGGGGGGCCCCTATAGCAATCAGCCCCAGCATTTT
- TRBJ2-1 TRBV7-3 - CASSFSGSSYNEQFF TGTGCCAGCAGCTTTAGCGGTAGCTCCTACAATGAGCAGTTCTTC
- TRBJ2-1 TRBV28 - CASSRLLLTSYNEQFF TGTGCCAGCAGTCGGTTATTACTTACCTCCTACAATGAGCAGTTCTTC
- TRBJ2-3 TRBV5-1 - CASSFRPVSTDTQYF TGCGCCAGCAGCTTTCGACCGGTTAGCACAGATACGCAGTATTTT
- TRBJ2-1 TRBV9 TRBD2 CASSMTAGAVAHEQFF TGTGCCAGCAGCATGACAGCGGGAGCGGTCGCCCATGAGCAGTTCTTC
- TRBJ2-5 TRBV5-6 - CASSSQETQYF TGTGCCAGCAGCTCCCAAGAGACCCAGTACTTC
- TRBJ1-3 TRBV12-2 - CASRFGFYGAGNTIYF TGTGCAAGTCGCTTCGGGTTCTATGGGGCTGGAAACACCATATATTTT
- TRBJ2-7 TRBV6-5 TRBD2 CASSPLAGGSSEQYF TGTGCCAGCAGTCCCTTAGCGGGAGGGAGCAGCGAGCAGTACTTC
- TRBJ2-5 TRBV27 TRBD1 CASSLSPGGQETQYF TGTGCCAGCAGTTTATCGCCAGGGGGCCAGGAGACCCAGTACTTC
- TRBJ1-2 TRBV19 - CASDKGHASYGYTF TGTGCCAGTGATAAGGGACATGCCTCCTATGGCTACACCTTC
- TRBJ2-7 TRBV6-1 - CASSKDGQAHEQYF TGTGCCAGCAGTAAGGACGGTCAGGCGCACGAGCAGTACTTC
- TRBJ2-7 TRBV6-6 - CASSYLGTANYGQYF TGTGCCAGCAGTTACTTGGGGACGGCCAACTACGGGCAGTACTTC